Below are 2 T cell receptor beta chains sequenced from a single sample in a study of a mutant IDH1 vaccine in newly diagnosed glioma. Their cognate antigens are unknown. Described time point: week 23, last vaccination. Topical imiquimod accompanied each vaccine dose, which consisted of 300 ug of mutant IDH1 20-mer peptide. Method: immunoSEQ multiplex PCR; TCRdb's copy keeps in-frame clones and lacks some. The repertoire has roughly 60,000 clones, under 90% of them found once; the top ten carry more than 5.5%. Source: PBMCs, taken from a glioma patient whose treatment included an IDH1 peptide vaccine. The receptor set was obtained from a middle-aged man with glioma.

This chain connects TRBV10-3 to TRBJ1-2; TRBD1 aligns across 9 bases. Germline trimming cut 6 bases from V and 4 bases from J; bases unmatched to any gene: 3. Germline lookup yields CDR1 ENHRY and CDR2 SYGVKD. The CDR3 runs 13 residues. CDR3 coding DNA: TGTGCCATCAGGGGGGGACAGGGCTATGGCTACACCTTC. Amino acids: CAIRGGQGYGYTF.

This clone was seen a few times. The V call is TRBV5-6, the J call TRBJ2-5; D possibly matches TRBD1 or TRBD2 (6 bases each). Per germline, CDR1 SGHDT and CDR2 YYEEEE. Trimming took 2 bases from V and 5 from J, leaving 10 bases between them. The CDR3 runs to 13 residues. The CDR3: CASSFTGRETQYF. The DNA of the CDR3 is TGTGCCAGCAGCTTCACAGGGAGGGAGACCCAGTACTTC.